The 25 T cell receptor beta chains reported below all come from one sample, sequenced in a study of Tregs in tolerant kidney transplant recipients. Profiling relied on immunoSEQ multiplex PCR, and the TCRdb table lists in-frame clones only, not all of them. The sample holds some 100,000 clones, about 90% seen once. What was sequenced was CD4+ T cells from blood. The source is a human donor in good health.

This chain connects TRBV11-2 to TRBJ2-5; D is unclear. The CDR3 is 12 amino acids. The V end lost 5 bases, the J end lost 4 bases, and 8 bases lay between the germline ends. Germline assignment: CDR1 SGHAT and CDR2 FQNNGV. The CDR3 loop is CASSPLPETQYF. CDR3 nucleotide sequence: TGTGCCAGCAGCCCCCTCCCAGAGACCCAGTACTTC.

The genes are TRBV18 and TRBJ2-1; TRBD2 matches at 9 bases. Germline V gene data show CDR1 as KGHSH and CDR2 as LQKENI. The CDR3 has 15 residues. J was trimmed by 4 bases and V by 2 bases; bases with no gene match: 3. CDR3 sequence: CASSPRLAVYNEQFF. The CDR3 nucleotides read TGTGCCAGCTCACCAAGACTAGCGGTTTACAATGAGCAGTTCTTC. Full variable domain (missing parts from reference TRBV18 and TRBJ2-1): NAGVMQNPRHLVRRRGQEARLRCSPMKGHSHVYWYRQLPEEGLKFMVYLQKENIIDESGMPKERFSAEFPKEGPSILRIQQVVRGDSAAYFCASSPRLAVYNEQFFGPGTRLTVL.

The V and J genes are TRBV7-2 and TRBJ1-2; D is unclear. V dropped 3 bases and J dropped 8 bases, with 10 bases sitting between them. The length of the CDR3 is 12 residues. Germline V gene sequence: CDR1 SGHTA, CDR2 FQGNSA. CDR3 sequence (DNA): TGTGCCAGCAGCTTCACTACGGCAGGCTACACCTTC. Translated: CASSFTTAGYTF. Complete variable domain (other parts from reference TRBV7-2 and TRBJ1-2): GAGVSQSPSNKVTEKGKDVELRCDPISGHTALYWYRQSLGQGLEFLIYFQGNSAPDKSGLPSDRFSAERTGGSVSTLTIQRTQQEDSAVYLCASSFTTAGYTFGSGTRLTVV.

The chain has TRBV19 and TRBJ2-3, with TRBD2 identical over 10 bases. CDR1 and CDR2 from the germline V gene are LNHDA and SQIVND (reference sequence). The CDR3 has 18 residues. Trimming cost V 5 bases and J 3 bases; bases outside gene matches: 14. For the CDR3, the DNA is TGTGCCAGTAGTCCACGAGGGAGGAGCGGGGGGGGAACAGATACGCAGTATTTT. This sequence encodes CASSPRGRSGGGTDTQYF.

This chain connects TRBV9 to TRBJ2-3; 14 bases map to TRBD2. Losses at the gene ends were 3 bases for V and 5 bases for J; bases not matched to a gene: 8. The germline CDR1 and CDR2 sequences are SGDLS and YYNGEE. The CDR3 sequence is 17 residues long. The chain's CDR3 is CASSARGLAGGGDTQYF. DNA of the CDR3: TGTGCCAGCAGCGCCCGAGGACTAGCGGGAGGTGGAGATACGCAGTATTTT. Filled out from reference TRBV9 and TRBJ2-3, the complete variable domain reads DSGVTQTPKHLITATGQRVTLRCSPRSGDLSVYWYQQSLDQGLQFLIQYYNGEERAKGNILERFSAQQFPDLHSELNLSSLELGDSALYFCASSARGLAGGGDTQYFGPGTRLTVL.

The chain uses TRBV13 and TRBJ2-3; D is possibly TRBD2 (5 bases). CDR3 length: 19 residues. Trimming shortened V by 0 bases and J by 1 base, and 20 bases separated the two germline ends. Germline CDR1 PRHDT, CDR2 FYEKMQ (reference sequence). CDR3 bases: TGTGCCAGCAGCTTAGGCCTCTCCCCTAGCTTCGCTGGCACAGATACGCAGTATTTT. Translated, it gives CASSLGLSPSFAGTDTQYF.

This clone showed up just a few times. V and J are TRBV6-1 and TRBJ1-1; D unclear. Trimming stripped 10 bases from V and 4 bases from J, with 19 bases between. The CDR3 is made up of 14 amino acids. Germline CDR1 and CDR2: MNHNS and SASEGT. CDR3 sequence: CAIPLTGAGTEAFF. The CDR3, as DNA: TGTGCCATTCCACTAACGGGCGCGGGCACTGAAGCTTTCTTT.

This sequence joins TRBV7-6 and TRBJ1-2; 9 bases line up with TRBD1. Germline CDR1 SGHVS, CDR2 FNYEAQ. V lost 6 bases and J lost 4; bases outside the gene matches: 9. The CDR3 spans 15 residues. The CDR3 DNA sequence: TGTGCCAGCAGTACCGGGACAGGGACCATCTATGGCTACACCTTC. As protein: CASSTGTGTIYGYTF.

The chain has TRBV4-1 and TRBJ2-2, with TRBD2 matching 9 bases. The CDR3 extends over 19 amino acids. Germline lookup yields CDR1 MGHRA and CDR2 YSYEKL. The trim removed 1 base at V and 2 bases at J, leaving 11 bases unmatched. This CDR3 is CASSQVLPAGGLNTGELFF. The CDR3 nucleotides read TGCGCCAGCAGCCAAGTCTTGCCAGCGGGAGGCCTTAACACCGGGGAGCTGTTTTTT.

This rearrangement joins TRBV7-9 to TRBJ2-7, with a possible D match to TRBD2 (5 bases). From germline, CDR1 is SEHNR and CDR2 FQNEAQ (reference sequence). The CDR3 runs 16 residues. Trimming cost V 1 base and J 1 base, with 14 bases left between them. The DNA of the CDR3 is TGTGCCAGCAGCTTAGGTCGGCTAGCCGGATCCTACGAGCAGTACTTC. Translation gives CASSLGRLAGSYEQYF.

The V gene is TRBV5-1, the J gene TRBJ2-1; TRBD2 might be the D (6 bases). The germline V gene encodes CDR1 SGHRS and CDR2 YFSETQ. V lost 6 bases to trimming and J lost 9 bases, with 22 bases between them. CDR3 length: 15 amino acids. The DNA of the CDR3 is TGCGCCAGCACGAGAGTCCAAGCGGGCGCGAGTGAGCAGTTCTTC. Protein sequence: CASTRVQAGASEQFF.

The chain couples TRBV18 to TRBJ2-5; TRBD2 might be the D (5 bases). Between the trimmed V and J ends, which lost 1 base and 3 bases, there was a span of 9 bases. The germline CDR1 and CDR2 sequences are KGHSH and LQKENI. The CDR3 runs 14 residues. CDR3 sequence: CASSPRLGEETQYF. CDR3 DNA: TGTGCCAGCTCACCACGGTTGGGAGAAGAGACCCAGTACTTC.

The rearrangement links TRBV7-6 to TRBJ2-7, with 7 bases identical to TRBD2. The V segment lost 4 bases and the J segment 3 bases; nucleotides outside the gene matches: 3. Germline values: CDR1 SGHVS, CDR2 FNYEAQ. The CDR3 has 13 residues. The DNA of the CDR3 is TGTGCCAGCAGCTGGACTAGGAGCTACGAGCAGTACTTC. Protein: CASSWTRSYEQYF.

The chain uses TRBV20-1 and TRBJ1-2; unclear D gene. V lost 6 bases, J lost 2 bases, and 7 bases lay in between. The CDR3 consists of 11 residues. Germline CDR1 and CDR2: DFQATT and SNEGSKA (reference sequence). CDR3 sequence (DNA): TGCAGTGCCCAAGGGAACTATGGCTACACCTTC. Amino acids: CSAQGNYGYTF.

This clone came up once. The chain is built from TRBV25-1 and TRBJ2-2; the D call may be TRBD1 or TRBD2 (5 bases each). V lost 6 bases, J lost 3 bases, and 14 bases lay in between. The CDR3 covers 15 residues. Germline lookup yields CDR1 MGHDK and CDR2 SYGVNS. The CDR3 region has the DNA TGTGCCAGCAGGAGAGGGGTTTTGGACACCGGGGAGCTGTTTTTT. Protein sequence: CASRRGVLDTGELFF.

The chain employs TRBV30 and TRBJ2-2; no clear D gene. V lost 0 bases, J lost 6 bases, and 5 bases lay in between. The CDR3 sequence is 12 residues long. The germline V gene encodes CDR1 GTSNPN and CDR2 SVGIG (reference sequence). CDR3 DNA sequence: TGTGCCTGGAGTGTACTCCCCGGGGAGCTGTTTTTT. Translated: CAWSVLPGELFF.

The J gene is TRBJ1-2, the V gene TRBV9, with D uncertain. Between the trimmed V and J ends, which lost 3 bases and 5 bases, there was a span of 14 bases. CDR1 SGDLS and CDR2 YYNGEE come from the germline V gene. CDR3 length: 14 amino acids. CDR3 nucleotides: TGTGCCAGCAGCGGGCCAAGACCGCATTATGGCTACACCTTC. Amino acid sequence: CASSGPRPHYGYTF.

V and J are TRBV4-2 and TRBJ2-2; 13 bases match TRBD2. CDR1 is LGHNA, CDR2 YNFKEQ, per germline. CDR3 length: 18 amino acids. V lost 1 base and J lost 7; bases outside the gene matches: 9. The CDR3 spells CASSQAPVTSGGGGELFF. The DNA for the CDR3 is TGTGCCAGCAGCCAAGCCCCCGTAACTAGCGGGGGGGGCGGGGAGCTGTTTTTT.

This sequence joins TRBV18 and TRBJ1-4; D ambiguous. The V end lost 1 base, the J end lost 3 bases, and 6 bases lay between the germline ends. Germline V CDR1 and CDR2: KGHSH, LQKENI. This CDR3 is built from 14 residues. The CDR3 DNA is TGTGCCAGCTCACCACAGGGATCTAATGAAAAACTGTTTTTT. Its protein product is CASSPQGSNEKLFF. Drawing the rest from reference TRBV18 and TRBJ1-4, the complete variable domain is NAGVMQNPRHLVRRRGQEARLRCSPMKGHSHVYWYRQLPEEGLKFMVYLQKENIIDESGMPKERFSAEFPKEGPSILRIQQVVRGDSAAYFCASSPQGSNEKLFFGSGTQLSVL.

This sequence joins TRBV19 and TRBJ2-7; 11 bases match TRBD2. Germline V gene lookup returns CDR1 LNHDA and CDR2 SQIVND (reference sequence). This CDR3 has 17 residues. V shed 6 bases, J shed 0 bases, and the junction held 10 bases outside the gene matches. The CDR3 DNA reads TGTGCCAGTAGCTCCGCGGGACTAGCGGCCCCCTCCTACGAGCAGTACTTC. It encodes CASSSAGLAAPSYEQYF.

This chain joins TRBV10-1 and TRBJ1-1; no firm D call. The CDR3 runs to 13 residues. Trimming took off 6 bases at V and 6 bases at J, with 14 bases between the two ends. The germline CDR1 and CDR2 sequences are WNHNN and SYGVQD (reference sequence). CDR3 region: CASSVRLSAEAFF. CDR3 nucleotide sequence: TGCGCCAGCAGCGTCCGGCTTAGCGCTGAAGCTTTCTTT.

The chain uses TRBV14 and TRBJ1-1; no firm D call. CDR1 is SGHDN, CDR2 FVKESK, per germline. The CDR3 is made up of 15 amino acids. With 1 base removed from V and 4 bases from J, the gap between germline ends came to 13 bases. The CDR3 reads CASSQGIGKSTEAFF. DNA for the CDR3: TGTGCCAGCAGCCAAGGAATAGGAAAGAGCACTGAAGCTTTCTTT.

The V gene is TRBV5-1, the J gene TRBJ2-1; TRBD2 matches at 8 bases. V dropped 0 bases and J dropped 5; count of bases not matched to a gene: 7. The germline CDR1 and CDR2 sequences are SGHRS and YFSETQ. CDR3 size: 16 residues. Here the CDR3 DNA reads TGCGCCAGCAGCTTGGGGGGAGCGGGAGCAGACAATGAGCAGTTCTTC. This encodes CASSLGGAGADNEQFF. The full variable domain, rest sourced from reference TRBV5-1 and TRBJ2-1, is KAGVTQTPRYLIKTRGQQVTLSCSPISGHRSVSWYQQTPGQGLQFLFEYFSETQRNKGNFPGRFSGRQFSNSRSEMNVSTLELGDSALYLCASSLGGAGADNEQFFGPGTRLTVL.

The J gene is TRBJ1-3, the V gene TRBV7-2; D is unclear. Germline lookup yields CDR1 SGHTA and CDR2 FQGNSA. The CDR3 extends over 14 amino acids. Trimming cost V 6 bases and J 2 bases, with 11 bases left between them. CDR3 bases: TGTGCCAGCAGTTCACAGAGCGCTGGAAACACCATATATTTT. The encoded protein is CASSSQSAGNTIYF.

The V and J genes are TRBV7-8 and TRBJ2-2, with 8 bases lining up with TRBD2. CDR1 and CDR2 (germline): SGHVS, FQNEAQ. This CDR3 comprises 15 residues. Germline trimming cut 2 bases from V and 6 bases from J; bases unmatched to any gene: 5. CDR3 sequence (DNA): TGTGCCAGCAGCTTATTACGGGAGGGCCCCGGGGAGCTGTTTTTT. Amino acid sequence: CASSLLREGPGELFF.